This T cell receptor beta chain appears in the sequencing data of a study of blood T cell repertoires in COVID-19. Study-wide context: Donors in the United States, Italy and Spain gave samples during acute or convalescent COVID-19.

Original analysis: Amplification of reference gene primers was used by the study to estimate nucleated cell counts. Profiled with immunoSEQ multiplex PCR; TCRdb holds only in-frame clones, not every one. For V, J and clone size, that table is used; D and trimming come from the DNA. The profile shows tens of thousands of clones, 80% to 90% of them singletons. The sample taken for sequencing was peripheral blood. The sequence was collected from a middle-aged man with acute or convalescent COVID-19.

This chain's CDR3 is CATSRRSGQGADEQYF. The CDR3 DNA sequence: TGTGCCACCAGCAGGAGATCGGGACAGGGGGCCGACGAGCAGTACTTC. The chain uses TRBV15 and TRBJ2-7; 12 bases are shared with TRBD1. V lost 3 bases to trimming and J lost 5 bases; unmatched junction nucleotides: 8. CDR1 is LNHNV, CDR2 YYDKDF, per germline (reference sequence). This CDR3 spans 16 amino acids. Drawing the rest from reference TRBV15 and TRBJ2-7, the complete variable domain is DAMVIQNPRYQVTQFGKPVTLSCSQTLNHNVMYWYQQKSSQAPKLLFHYYDKDFNNEADTPDNFQSRRPNTSFCFLDIRSPGLGDTAMYLCATSRRSGQGADEQYFGPGTRLTVT.